These 28 T cell receptor beta chains share one sample of origin, sequenced in a study of blood T cell repertoires in COVID-19. This table comes from immunoSEQ multiplex PCR, and its TCRdb copy is limited to in-frame clones, with some not included. This sample yields 120,000 or so clones, of which around 81% are seen a single time; 3.5% to 4% belongs to the top ten. Specimen: peripheral blood. These receptors all stem from a woman aged 50 to 60 with acute or convalescent COVID-19.

The chain employs TRBV27 and TRBJ1-5; a weak D match, TRBD1 (6 bases). This CDR3 contains 16 residues. Trimming cost V 3 bases and J 7 bases, with 19 bases left between them. Per the germline V gene, CDR1 is MNHEY and CDR2 is SMNVEV (reference sequence). CDR3 amino acids: CASSLGGGQRRQPQHF. The CDR3 DNA sequence: TGTGCCAGCAGTTTGGGCGGAGGACAGAGGAGGCAGCCCCAGCATTTT.

The chain carries TRBV7-8 and TRBJ2-4; 7 bases are a match to TRBD2. The junction had 6 bases not matched to a gene; V was cut back by 4 bases and J by 3 bases. The CDR3 has 15 amino acids. Per germline, CDR1 SGHVS and CDR2 FQNEAQ. The CDR3 loop reads CASSSRGFDKNIQYF. The CDR3 DNA sequence: TGTGCCAGCAGCTCGCGGGGGTTCGACAAAAACATTCAGTACTTC.

This sequence joins TRBV29-1 and TRBJ2-3; tentatively, D is TRBD1 (5 bases). Germline values: CDR1 SQVTM, CDR2 ANQGSEA. With 3 bases removed from V and 3 bases from J, the gap between germline ends came to 10 bases. The CDR3 extends over 13 amino acids. The CDR3 region is CSVDLRTTDTQYF. The CDR3 DNA reads as TGCAGCGTTGACCTTCGGACAACAGATACGCAGTATTTT.

The chain has TRBV7-9 and TRBJ1-5; D is perhaps TRBD1 (5 bases). Germline-derived CDR1 and CDR2 are SEHNR and FQNEAQ (reference sequence). This CDR3 is 17 amino acids long. Trimming took 5 bases from V and 2 from J, leaving 19 bases between them. In DNA form, the CDR3 reads TGTGCCAGCAGCGGGACCCTGGGGGGGTTTGGCAATCAGCCCCAGCATTTT. Translation: CASSGTLGGFGNQPQHF.

The V gene is TRBV11-2, the J gene TRBJ1-6; no firm D call. Between the trimmed V and J ends, which lost 4 bases and 6 bases, there was a span of 10 bases. This CDR3 is 14 amino acids long. Germline CDR1 reads SGHAT; CDR2 reads FQNNGV. The CDR3, as DNA: TGTGCCAGCAGCTCCGGAGTTTTTAATTCACCCCTCCACTTT. It specifies CASSSGVFNSPLHF.

V gene TRBV6-5 combines with J gene TRBJ1-5; D remains unclear. The germline V gene has CDR1 MNHEY and CDR2 SVGAGI. The V end lost 2 bases, the J end lost 7 bases, and 12 bases lay between the germline ends. The CDR3 spans 14 residues. This chain's CDR3 is CASSYMREGQPQHF. The CDR3 coding sequence is TGTGCCAGCAGTTACATGAGGGAGGGACAGCCCCAGCATTTT.

This clone occurred a few times. The J gene is TRBJ1-1, the V gene TRBV18; possibly TRBD1 for D (5 bases). The CDR3 covers 14 residues. Deletions cut 6 bases from V and 2 bases from J, with 13 bases between. Germline V gives CDR1 KGHSH, CDR2 LQKENI. The CDR3 nucleotides are TGTGCCAGCTCTCCTGACCAGGGTAACACTGAAGCTTTCTTT. This encodes CASSPDQGNTEAFF. The entire variable domain, with the rest obtained from reference TRBV18 and TRBJ1-1, is as follows: NAGVMQNPRHLVRRRGQEARLRCSPMKGHSHVYWYRQLPEEGLKFMVYLQKENIIDESGMPKERFSAEFPKEGPSILRIQQVVRGDSAAYFCASSPDQGNTEAFFGQGTRLTVV.

The chain employs TRBV5-6 and TRBJ1-6, with D unresolved. CDR3 size: 14 residues. In germline, CDR1 is SGHDT, CDR2 YYEEEE. The germline V and J ends were trimmed by 0 bases and 9 bases, with 10 bases remaining between them. This CDR3 reads CASSLATRASPLHF. CDR3 sequence (DNA): TGTGCCAGCAGCTTGGCCACGAGGGCTTCACCCCTCCACTTT.

This chain links TRBV6-5 with TRBJ1-5; TRBD1 is a possible D gene (6 bases). Germline loops: CDR1 MNHEY, CDR2 SVGAGI. The CDR3 runs to 14 residues. Between the trimmed V and J ends, which lost 6 bases and 5 bases, there was a span of 14 bases. The CDR3 reads CASSPTGNYQPQHF. The CDR3 nucleotides read TGTGCCAGCAGCCCGACAGGTAATTATCAGCCCCAGCATTTT.

Remarks on this clone: The sample contains more than one DNA sequence encoding this CDR3. The chain uses TRBV5-1 and TRBJ1-1; D is unresolved. Germline loops: CDR1 SGHRS, CDR2 YFSETQ. V gave up 1 base and J gave up 2 bases, with 9 bases separating them. The CDR3 has 14 amino acids. The CDR3 region is CASSLSAENTEAFF. The CDR3 DNA sequence: TGCGCCAGCAGCTTGTCCGCAGAAAACACTGAAGCTTTCTTT.

This clone has a handful of counts. V usage is TRBV7-8 and J usage is TRBJ2-1, with TRBD2 matching 11 bases. Germline V CDR1 and CDR2: SGHVS, FQNEAQ. The CDR3 extends over 17 amino acids. V was pared by 1 base and J by 1 base, with 3 bases of the junction left unmatched. CDR3: CASSLEASGGSYNEQFF. The CDR3 nucleotides are TGTGCCAGCAGCTTAGAGGCTAGCGGGGGGTCCTACAATGAGCAGTTCTTC.

This chain uses TRBV5-1 with TRBJ2-5; D gene ambiguous. The CDR3 extends over 14 amino acids. Germline CDR1 and CDR2: SGHRS and YFSETQ. Trimming removed 9 bases at V and 5 bases at J, with 20 bases between. This CDR3 is CATKGGSSWETQYF. The CDR3 region has the DNA TGCGCCACCAAAGGCGGTTCCTCGTGGGAGACCCAGTACTTC.

The CDR3 nucleotides read TGTGCCAGCAGCCACAGCTCCTACGAGCAGTACTTC. It translates to CASSHSSYEQYF. V is TRBV13 and J is TRBJ2-7; unclear D gene. V lost 5 bases and J lost 0, with 5 bases in between. Germline CDR1 PRHDT, CDR2 FYEKMQ (reference sequence). This CDR3 spans 12 amino acids.

This clone was counted only a few times. This rearrangement joins TRBV19 to TRBJ1-1; possible D gene TRBD1, 6 bases. With 3 bases removed from V and 8 bases from J, the gap between germline ends came to 16 bases. The CDR3 contains 14 residues. CDR1 is LNHDA and CDR2 is SQIVND in the germline V gene (reference sequence). The CDR3 is CASSIQGLQTEAFF. The CDR3 DNA reads TGTGCCAGTAGTATTCAGGGGCTCCAAACAGAAGCTTTCTTT.

V and J are TRBV10-3 and TRBJ1-5; TRBD1 might be the D (5 bases). The CDR3 sequence is 14 residues long. The germline V gene has CDR1 ENHRY and CDR2 SYGVKD. Trimming left V 8 bases short and J 5 bases short, with 16 bases between. The CDR3 loop is CAISSLGGDQPQHF. CDR3 in DNA: TGTGCCATCTCTAGTCTGGGGGGGGATCAGCCCCAGCATTTT.

The rearrangement uses TRBV5-1 and TRBJ2-1, with D maybe TRBD2 (5 bases). V dropped 4 bases and J dropped 1 base, with 18 bases sitting between them. CDR1 is SGHRS, CDR2 YFSETQ, per germline. The CDR3 totals 17 residues. Here the CDR3 reads CASSPNPTILSYNEQFF. In DNA, the CDR3 is TGCGCCAGCAGCCCAAATCCGACTATCCTTTCCTACAATGAGCAGTTCTTC.

The rearrangement links TRBV6-4 to TRBJ2-3, with 13 positions matching TRBD2. Trimming at V came to 7 bases and at J to 3 bases, leaving 13 bases not matched to a gene. The germline gives CDR1 MRHNA, CDR2 SNTAGT. The CDR3 has 18 residues. DNA for the CDR3: TGTGCCAGCACAGACCAATACCGGACTAGCGGGGGAACAGATACGCAGTATTTT. It codes for CASTDQYRTSGGTDTQYF.

V and J are TRBV2 and TRBJ2-6, with D unresolved. Trimming shortened V by 4 bases and J by 1 base, and 5 bases separated the two germline ends. The CDR3 runs to 14 residues. Germline CDR1 and CDR2: SNHLY and FYNNEI. The CDR3 DNA follows: TGTGCCAGCAGTGTTGAGTCTGGGGCCAACGTCCTGACTTTC. Its translation: CASSVESGANVLTF.

The V and J genes are TRBV6-6 and TRBJ2-7, with 7 bases that match TRBD1. J lost 12 bases, V lost 0 bases, and 8 bases had no gene match. Germline loops: CDR1 MNHNY, CDR2 SVGAGI (reference sequence). CDR3 length equals 13 residues. The CDR3 DNA reads TGTGCCAGCAGTTACTCGACGACGGCAGGGGGGTACTTC. This sequence encodes CASSYSTTAGGYF.

The chain recombines TRBV20-1 with TRBJ2-5; D is uncertain. The CDR3 has 11 residues. V dropped 0 bases and J dropped 5 bases, with 4 bases sitting between them. Germline CDR1 reads DFQATT; CDR2 reads SNEGSKA (reference sequence). CDR3 sequence reads: CSARDEETQYF. The CDR3 nucleotides read TGCAGTGCTAGAGATGAGGAGACCCAGTACTTC.

The chain has TRBV7-9 and TRBJ1-1; the D is unclear. CDR3 size: 12 residues. Germline V gene lookup returns CDR1 SEHNR and CDR2 FQNEAQ (reference sequence). The germline V and J ends were trimmed by 2 bases and 8 bases, with 9 bases remaining between them. CDR3 coding DNA: TGTGCCAGCAGCTTACCAGGCGGGGAAGCTTTCTTT. Translated: CASSLPGGEAFF.

The V gene is TRBV19, the J gene TRBJ2-1; tentative D call: TRBD2 (5 bases). With 5 bases removed from V and 0 bases from J, the gap between germline ends came to 8 bases. CDR1 is LNHDA and CDR2 is SQIVND in the germline V gene (reference sequence). The CDR3 extends over 14 amino acids. The CDR3, as DNA: TGTGCCAGTAGTCGAGGGTTCTCCTACAATGAGCAGTTCTTC. Translating it yields CASSRGFSYNEQFF. Drawing the rest from reference TRBV19 and TRBJ2-1, the complete variable domain is DGGITQSPKYLFRKEGQNVTLSCEQNLNHDAMYWYRQDPGQGLRLIYYSQIVNDFQKGDIAEGYSVSREKKESFPLTVTSAQKNPTAFYLCASSRGFSYNEQFFGPGTRLTVL.

J is TRBJ1-3 and V is TRBV28; D is unclear. The CDR3 is 15 residues long. The V gene lost 3 bases and the J gene lost 0 bases, with 9 bases spanning the gap. The germline V gene encodes CDR1 MDHEN and CDR2 SYDVKM. The CDR3 sequence: CASSFGESSGNTIYF. CDR3 DNA: TGTGCCAGCAGTTTCGGGGAAAGCTCTGGAAACACCATATATTTT.

CDR3 sequence (DNA): TGTGCCAGCAGCTTAATCTGTATGGCTAGGCAAATTAATGAAAAACTGTTTTTT. It encodes CASSLICMARQINEKLFF. This sequence joins TRBV7-3 and TRBJ1-4; D remains ambiguous. This CDR3 comprises 18 residues. Trimming removed 1 base at V and 4 bases at J, with 19 bases between. The germline gives CDR1 SGHTA, CDR2 FQGTGA.

This rearrangement joins TRBV6-2 or TRBV6-3 to TRBJ1-1; D may be TRBD1 (6 bases). Trimming cost V 1 base and J 6 bases, with 12 bases left between them. The germline CDR1 and CDR2 sequences are MNHEY and SVGEGT. CDR3 length: 14 residues. The CDR3 DNA sequence: TGTGCCAGCAGTTACTTACGGTCAGGGGCTGAAGCTTTCTTT. This translates into CASSYLRSGAEAFF.

In this sample, this clone turned up once. The genes are TRBV6-5 and TRBJ1-1; TRBD1 agrees at 8 bases. The CDR3 consists of 14 residues. The germline V gene has CDR1 MNHEY and CDR2 SVGAGI. V was clipped by 6 bases and J by 1 base; unmatched bases: 4. CDR3 residues: CASRRDRPNTEAFF. The CDR3 nucleotides read TGTGCCAGCAGACGGGACAGGCCGAACACTGAAGCTTTCTTT.

This chain uses TRBV25-1 with TRBJ1-2; D call uncertain. The CDR3 spans 13 residues. V was trimmed by 4 bases and J by 6 bases, leaving 12 bases between them. CDR1 and CDR2 from the germline V gene are MGHDK and SYGVNS. The CDR3 DNA follows: TGTGCCAGCAGTGGGAGGGTAATGAATGGCTACACCTTC. It translates to CASSGRVMNGYTF.

This chain uses TRBV5-4 with TRBJ1-6; 11 positions match TRBD1. The V gene's germline CDR1 is SGHNT and CDR2 YYREEE (reference sequence). The trim removed 10 bases at V and 7 bases at J, leaving 16 bases unmatched. This CDR3 contains 17 residues. CDR3 loop: CAGSSGTGGNLNSPLHF. CDR3 coding DNA: TGTGCCGGATCATCCGGGACAGGGGGAAATTTAAATTCACCCCTCCACTTT.